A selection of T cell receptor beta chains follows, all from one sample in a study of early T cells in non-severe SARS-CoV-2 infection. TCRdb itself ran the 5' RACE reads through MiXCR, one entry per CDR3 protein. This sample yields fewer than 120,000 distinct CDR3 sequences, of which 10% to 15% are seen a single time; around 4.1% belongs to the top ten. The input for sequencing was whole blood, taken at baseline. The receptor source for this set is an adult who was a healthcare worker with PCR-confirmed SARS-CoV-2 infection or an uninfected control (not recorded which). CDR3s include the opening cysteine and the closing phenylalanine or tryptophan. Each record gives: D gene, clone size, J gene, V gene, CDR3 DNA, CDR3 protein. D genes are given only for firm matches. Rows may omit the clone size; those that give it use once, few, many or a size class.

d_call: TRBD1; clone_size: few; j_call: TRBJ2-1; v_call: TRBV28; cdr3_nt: TGTGCCAGCAGTCCCGGGACAGCTTATTACAATGAGCAGTTCTTC; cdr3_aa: CASSPGTAYYNEQFF
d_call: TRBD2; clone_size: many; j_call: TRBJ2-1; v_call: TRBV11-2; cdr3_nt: TGTGCCAGCAGCCCCCGGACTAGCGGGAATCTCAACAATGAGCAGTTCTTC; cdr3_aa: CASSPRTSGNLNNEQFF
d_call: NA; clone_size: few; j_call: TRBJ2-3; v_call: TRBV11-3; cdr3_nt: TGTGCCAGCAGCTTAGATACGACCGATACGCAGTATTTT; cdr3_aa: CASSLDTTDTQYF
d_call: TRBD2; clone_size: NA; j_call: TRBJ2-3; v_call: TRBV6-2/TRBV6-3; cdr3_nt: TGTGCCAGCAGTTACGGTAGCGGGAGGGCCCAAGATACGCAGTATTTT; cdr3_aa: CASSYGSGRAQDTQYF
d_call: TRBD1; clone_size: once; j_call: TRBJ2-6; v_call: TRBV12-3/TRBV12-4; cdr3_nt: TGTGCCAGCAGTCCGTTAGCCTGGGACAGACTGAGCTCTGGGGCCAACGTCCTGACTTTC; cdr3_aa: CASSPLAWDRLSSGANVLTF
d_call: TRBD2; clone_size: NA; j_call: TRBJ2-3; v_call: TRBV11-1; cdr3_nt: TGTGCCAGCAGCTTAGCGTGGACTAGCGGGGGAGAGGAAGATACGCAGTATTTT; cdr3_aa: CASSLAWTSGGEEDTQYF
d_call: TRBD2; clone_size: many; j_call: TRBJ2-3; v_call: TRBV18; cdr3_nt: TGTGCCAGCTCACCCAGGACTAGGGCAGATACGCAGTATTTT; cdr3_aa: CASSPRTRADTQYF
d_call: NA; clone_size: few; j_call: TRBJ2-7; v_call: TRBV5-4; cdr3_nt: TGTGCCAGCAGCTCCACTTCTAGTCACTACGAGCAGTACTTC; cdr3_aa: CASSSTSSHYEQYF
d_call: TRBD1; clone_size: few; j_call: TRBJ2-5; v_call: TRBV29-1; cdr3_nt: TGCAGCGTTCAAGCCGGGACAGGGTTTTTCTCAGAGACCCAGTACTTC; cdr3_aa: CSVQAGTGFFSETQYF
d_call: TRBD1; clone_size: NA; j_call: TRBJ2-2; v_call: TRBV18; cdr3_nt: TGTGCCAGCTCACCGGGACAGGGGGCGAACACCGGGGAGCTGTTTTTT; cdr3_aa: CASSPGQGANTGELFF
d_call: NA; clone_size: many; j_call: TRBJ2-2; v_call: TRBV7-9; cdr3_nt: TGTGCCAGCAGCTACCCTCCAGGGGCCACCGGGGAGCTGTTTTTT; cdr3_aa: CASSYPPGATGELFF
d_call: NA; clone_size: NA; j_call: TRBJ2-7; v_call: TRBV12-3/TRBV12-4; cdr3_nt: TGTGCCAGCAGTTGGGCGGCCCGCGAGCAGTACTTC; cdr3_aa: CASSWAAREQYF
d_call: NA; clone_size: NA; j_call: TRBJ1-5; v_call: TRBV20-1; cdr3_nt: TGCAGCGCTGAGCGAGACAGTAGTCAGCCCCAGCATTTT; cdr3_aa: CSAERDSSQPQHF
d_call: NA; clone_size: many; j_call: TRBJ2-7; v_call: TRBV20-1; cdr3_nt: TGCAGTGCTGGAAGGCGCGCCGAGCAGTACTTC; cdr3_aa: CSAGRRAEQYF
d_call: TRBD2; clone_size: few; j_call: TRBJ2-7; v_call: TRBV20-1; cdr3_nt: TGCAGTGTATCCGGGACTAGCGGAACTCAAACCTACGAGCAGTACTTC; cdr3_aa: CSVSGTSGTQTYEQYF
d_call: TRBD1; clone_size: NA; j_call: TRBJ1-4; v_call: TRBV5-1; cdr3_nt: TGCGCCAGCAGCGTGGGACAGGCTAATGAAAAACTGTTTTTT; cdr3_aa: CASSVGQANEKLFF
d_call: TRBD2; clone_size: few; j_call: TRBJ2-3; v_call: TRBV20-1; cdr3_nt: TGCAGTGCTAGATCCGTGGGACTAGCGGAAACCACAGATACGCAGTATTTT; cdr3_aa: CSARSVGLAETTDTQYF
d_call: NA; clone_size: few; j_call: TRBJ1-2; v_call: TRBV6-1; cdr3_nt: TGTGCCATCTACGACGGGCATTATGGCTACACCTTC; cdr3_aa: CAIYDGHYGYTF
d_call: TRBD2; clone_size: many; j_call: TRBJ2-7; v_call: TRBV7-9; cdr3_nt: TGTGCCAGCGGATGGCGGGGGTCAACTTACGAGCAGTACTTC; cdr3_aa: CASGWRGSTYEQYF
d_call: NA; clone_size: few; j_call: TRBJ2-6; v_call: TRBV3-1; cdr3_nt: TGTGCCAGCAGCCATAGCATAACCTTGCGGGACTCTGGGGCCAACGTCCTGACTTTC; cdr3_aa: CASSHSITLRDSGANVLTF
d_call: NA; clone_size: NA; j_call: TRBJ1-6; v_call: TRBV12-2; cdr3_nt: TGTGCAAGTCGCTACGACGGCAATTCACCCCTCCACTTT; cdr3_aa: CASRYDGNSPLHF
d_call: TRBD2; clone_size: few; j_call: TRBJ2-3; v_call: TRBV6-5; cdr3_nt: TGTGCCAGCAGTTACTCTCTGGCGGGAGGTGACGGTACGCAGTATTTT; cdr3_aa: CASSYSLAGGDGTQYF
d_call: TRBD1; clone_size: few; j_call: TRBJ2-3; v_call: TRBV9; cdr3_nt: TGTGCCAGCGGACCGGGACAGGCCAGCACAGATACGCAGTATTTT; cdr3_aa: CASGPGQASTDTQYF
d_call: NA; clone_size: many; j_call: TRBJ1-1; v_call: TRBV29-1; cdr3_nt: TGCAGCGTTGGGCACAGTCTGGCCCACACTGAAGCTTTCTTT; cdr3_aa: CSVGHSLAHTEAFF
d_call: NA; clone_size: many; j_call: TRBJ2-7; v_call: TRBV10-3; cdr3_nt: TGTGCCATCAGTGATCCTCTCTTCACCAGCCCGAGCTCCTACGAGCAGTACTTC; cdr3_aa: CAISDPLFTSPSSYEQYF
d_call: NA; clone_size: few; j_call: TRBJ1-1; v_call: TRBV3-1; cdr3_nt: TGTGCCAGCAGCCTCCGACAGGATAACACTGAAGCTTTCTTT; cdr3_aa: CASSLRQDNTEAFF
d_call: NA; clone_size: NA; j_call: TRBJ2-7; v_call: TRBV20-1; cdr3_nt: TGCAGTGTTGGCGAGCAGTACTTC; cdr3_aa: CSVGEQYF
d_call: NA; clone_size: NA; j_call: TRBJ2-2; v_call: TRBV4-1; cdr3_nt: TGCGCCAGCAGCCCCCAAGGGGGAGTAAACCGGGAGCTGTTTTTT; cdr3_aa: CASSPQGGVNRELFF
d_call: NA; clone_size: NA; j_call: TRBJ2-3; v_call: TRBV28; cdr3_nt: TGTGCCACGAAGGGAAGCACAGATACGCAGTATTTT; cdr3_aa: CATKGSTDTQYF
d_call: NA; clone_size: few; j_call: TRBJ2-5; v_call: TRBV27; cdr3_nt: TGTGCCAGCAGTTTACTAGAGACCCAGTACTTC; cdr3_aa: CASSLLETQYF
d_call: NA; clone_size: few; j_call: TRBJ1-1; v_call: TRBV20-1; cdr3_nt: TGCAGTGCTAGGAGAGATATAGCTGAAGCTTTCTTT; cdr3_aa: CSARRDIAEAFF
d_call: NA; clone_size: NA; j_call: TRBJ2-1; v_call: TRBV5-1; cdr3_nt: TGCGCCAGCAGCAGCGGTAGCTCCTACAATGAGCAGTTCTTC; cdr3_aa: CASSSGSSYNEQFF
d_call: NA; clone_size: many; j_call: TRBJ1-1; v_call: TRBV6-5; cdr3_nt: TGTGCCAGCAGTGACGGGTACAGGGTAACTGAAGCTTTCTTT; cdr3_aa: CASSDGYRVTEAFF
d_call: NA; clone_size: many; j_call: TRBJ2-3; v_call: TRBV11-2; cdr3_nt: TGTGCCAGCAGCCTAGGGACCACAGATACGCAGTATTTT; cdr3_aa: CASSLGTTDTQYF
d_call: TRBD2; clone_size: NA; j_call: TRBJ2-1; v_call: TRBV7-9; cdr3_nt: TGTGCCAGCAGCCTAACCCCCGGACTAGCGGGAGACCGCGGGACCAATGAGCAGTTCTTC; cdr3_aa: CASSLTPGLAGDRGTNEQFF
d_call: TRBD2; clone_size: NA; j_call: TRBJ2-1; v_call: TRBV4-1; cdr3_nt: TGCGCCAGTCGGGACGGGGGGTTGGATGAGCAGTTCTTC; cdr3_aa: CASRDGGLDEQFF
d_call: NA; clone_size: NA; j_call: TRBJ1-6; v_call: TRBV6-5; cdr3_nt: TGTGCCAGCAGCACATTAGGGCTAGGCGCGAATTCACCCCTCCACTTT; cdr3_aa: CASSTLGLGANSPLHF
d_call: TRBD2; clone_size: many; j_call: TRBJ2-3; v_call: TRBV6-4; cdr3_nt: TGTGCCAGCAGTGACTCGACTAGCGGGAGGCAGTATTTT; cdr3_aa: CASSDSTSGRQYF
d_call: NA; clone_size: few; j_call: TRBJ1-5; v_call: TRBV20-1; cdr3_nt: TGCAGTGCTGCTCGGGACCGCGATCAGCCCCAGCATTTT; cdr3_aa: CSAARDRDQPQHF
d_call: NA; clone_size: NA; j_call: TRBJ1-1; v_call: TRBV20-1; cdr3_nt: TGCAGTGCTACCTGGATGGGACTCATGAACACTGAAGCTTTCTTT; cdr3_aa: CSATWMGLMNTEAFF
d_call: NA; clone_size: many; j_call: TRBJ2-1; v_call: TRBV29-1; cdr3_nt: TGCAGCGCCTCCGGACACGGGTCCTACAATGAGCAGTTCTTC; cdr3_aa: CSASGHGSYNEQFF
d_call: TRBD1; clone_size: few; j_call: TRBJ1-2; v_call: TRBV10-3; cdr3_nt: TGTGCCACCGGGACAGGGGAAGGCGGCTACACCTTC; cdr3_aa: CATGTGEGGYTF
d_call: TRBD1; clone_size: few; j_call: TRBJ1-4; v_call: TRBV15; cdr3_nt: TGTGCCACCAGCAGAGATCAGACAGGGGGAGTTGAAAAACTGTTTTTT; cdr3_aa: CATSRDQTGGVEKLFF
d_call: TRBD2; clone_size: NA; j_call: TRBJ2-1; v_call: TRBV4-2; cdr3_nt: TGTGCCAGCAGCCAAGGCGGGACTAGCGGGGTTTACAATGAGCAGTTCTTC; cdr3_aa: CASSQGGTSGVYNEQFF
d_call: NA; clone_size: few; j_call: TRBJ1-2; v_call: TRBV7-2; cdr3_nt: TGTGCCAGCAGCTTAGTTTCATTTAACTATGGCTACACCTTC; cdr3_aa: CASSLVSFNYGYTF
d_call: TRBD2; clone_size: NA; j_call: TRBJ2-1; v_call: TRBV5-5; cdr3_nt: TGTGCCAGCAGCTTGCAGCCAACGAGCGGGGCATACAATGAGCAGTTCTTC; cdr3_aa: CASSLQPTSGAYNEQFF
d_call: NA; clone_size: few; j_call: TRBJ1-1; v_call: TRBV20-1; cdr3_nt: TGCAGTGCCTCCATTGGACGGACTGAAGCTTTCTTT; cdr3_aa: CSASIGRTEAFF
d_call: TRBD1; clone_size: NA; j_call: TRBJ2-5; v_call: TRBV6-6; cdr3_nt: TGTGCCAGCAGCTCCGGGACAGGGGGATGGGGGCAAGAGACCCAGTACTTC; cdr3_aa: CASSSGTGGWGQETQYF
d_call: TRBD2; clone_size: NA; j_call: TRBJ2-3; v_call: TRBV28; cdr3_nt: TGTGCCAGCAGTTTCACGGGAGGCCTCTCGACAGATACGCAGTATTTT; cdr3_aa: CASSFTGGLSTDTQYF
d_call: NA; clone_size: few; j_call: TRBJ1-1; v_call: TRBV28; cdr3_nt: TGTGCCAGCAGACGGGGACATTCGGGAGTCCCTGAAGCTTTCTTT; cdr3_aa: CASRRGHSGVPEAFF
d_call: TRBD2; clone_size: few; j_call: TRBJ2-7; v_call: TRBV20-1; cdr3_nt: TGCAGTGCTAGCCCCCCGGGAGGGCCCTACGAGCAGTACTTC; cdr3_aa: CSASPPGGPYEQYF
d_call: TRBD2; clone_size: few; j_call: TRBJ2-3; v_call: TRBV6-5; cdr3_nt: TGTGCCAGCAGTTACGGACTAGCGGGGGGCACAGATACGCAGTATTTT; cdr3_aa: CASSYGLAGGTDTQYF
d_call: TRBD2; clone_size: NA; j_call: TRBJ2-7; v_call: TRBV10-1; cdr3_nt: TGCGCCAGCAGTGATGGGTCTAGCGGGACATACGAGCAGTACTTC; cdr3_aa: CASSDGSSGTYEQYF
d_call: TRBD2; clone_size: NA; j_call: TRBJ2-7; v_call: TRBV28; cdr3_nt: TGTGCCAGCAGCAACCCGCAACTAGCGTCCTACGAGCAGTACTTC; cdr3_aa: CASSNPQLASYEQYF
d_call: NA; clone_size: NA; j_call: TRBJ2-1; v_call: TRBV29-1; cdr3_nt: TGCAGCGTTTTCTCCAGCGTTGAGCAGTTCTTC; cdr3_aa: CSVFSSVEQFF
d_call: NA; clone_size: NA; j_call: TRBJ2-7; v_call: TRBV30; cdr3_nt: TGTGCCTGGAGTGTAATGTCCTACGAGCAGTACTTC; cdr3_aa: CAWSVMSYEQYF
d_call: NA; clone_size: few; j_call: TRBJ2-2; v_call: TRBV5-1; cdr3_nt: TGCGCCAGCAGCGCCAGGACGAACACCGGGGAGCTGTTTTTT; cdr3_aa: CASSARTNTGELFF
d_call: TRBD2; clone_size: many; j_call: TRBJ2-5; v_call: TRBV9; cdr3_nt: TGTGCCAGCAGCGTAGCCGGCGGTCTAGCGGGGGCTCAAGAGACCCAGTACTTC; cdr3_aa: CASSVAGGLAGAQETQYF
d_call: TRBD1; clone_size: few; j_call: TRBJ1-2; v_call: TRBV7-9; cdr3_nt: TGTGCCAGCAGCTTAGGGGGGACAGACTATGGCTACACCTTC; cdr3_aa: CASSLGGTDYGYTF
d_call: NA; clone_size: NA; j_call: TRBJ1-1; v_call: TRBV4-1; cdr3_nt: TGCGCCAGCAGCCAAGTATTTTCAGGAGGCGGCACTGAAGCTTTCTTT; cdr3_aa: CASSQVFSGGGTEAFF